Here is one T cell receptor beta chain with its context. The antigen remains unidentified. Each sample used at least 6 million PBMCs. These data come from a study of blood T cells in healthy people across ages. General observations from the study: Bulk PBMC profiling left naive and antigen-experienced comparisons inconclusive.

The use of a sample-barcoded 5' primer and a J-beta primer mix characterized a second PCR of roughly 6 to 12 cycles. TCRdb ran MiXCR on the 5' RACE reads and lists one entry per CDR3 protein. This table has roughly 1,000,000 distinct CDR3 sequences, 20% to 25% appearing once. The CDR3 consists of 19 residues. Unmatched junction bases numbered 24, after V lost 1 base and J lost 11 bases. The V gene's germline CDR1 is LGHNA and CDR2 YNFKEQ. Another study also made use of these data, one on T cells of mothers and their children. That source reports: Sample barcodes plus 2-4 random nucleotides came from the M1S primer. Several million TCR beta reads per child versus over 8.5 million per mother.

The receptor was isolated from a girl under 10 years old in good health. The chain links TRBV4-2 to TRBJ2-5, with TRBD1 matching over 8 bases. Material: blood. CDR3 amino acids: CASSQGGRGPESPTNEQYF. DNA for the CDR3: TGTGCCAGCAGCCAAGGTGGCAGGGGGCCGGAATCCCCTACTAATGAGCAGTACTTC.